The 31 T cell receptor beta chains below all came from one sample that was sequenced in a study of OX40 agonist ivuxolimab in advanced cancers. Data came from immunoSEQ multiplex PCR; TCRdb stores just in-frame clones and leaves some out. The sample lists about 79,000 clones, roughly 84% occurring once. The specimen comprised CD4+ or CD8+ T cells sorted from blood, sampled in a trial of the OX40 agonist ivuxolimab. These receptors came from an adult with an advanced solid tumor such as melanoma, head and neck, liver or kidney cancer.

V and J are TRBV10-3 and TRBJ2-1; TRBD2 aligns across 13 bases. J gave up 8 bases and V 4 bases, and 11 bases lay outside the gene matches. The CDR3 consists of 17 residues. Germline-derived CDR1 and CDR2 are ENHRY and SYGVKD. CDR3 DNA sequence: TGTGCCATCAGTGGGAATCCTACTAGCGGGAGGGCCCATGAGCAGTTCTTC. This sequence encodes CAISGNPTSGRAHEQFF.

Only one count was recorded for this clone. This chain uses TRBV20-1 with TRBJ2-1; unclear D gene. V was clipped by 8 bases and J by 9 bases, with 11 bases between them. CDR1 DFQATT and CDR2 SNEGSKA come from the germline V gene (reference sequence). This CDR3 has 10 residues. In DNA form, the CDR3 reads TGCAGTCCCATGAATATTGAGCAGTTCTTC. Translation: CSPMNIEQFF.

The J gene is TRBJ2-1, the V gene TRBV12-5; 8 bases match TRBD1. This CDR3 spans 14 amino acids. Germline-derived CDR1 and CDR2 are LGHNT and FRNRAP. V was pared by 6 bases and J by 4 bases, with 5 bases of the junction left unmatched. CDR3 coding DNA: TGTGCTAGTGGACAGACAGGGGTGTACAATGAGCAGTTCTTC. It translates to CASGQTGVYNEQFF.

V gene TRBV5-4 combines with J gene TRBJ2-3; 10 positions match TRBD2. The CDR3 length is 17 residues. Trimming cost V 6 bases and J 4 bases; bases outside gene matches: 14. CDR1 is SGHNT, CDR2 YYREEE, per germline (reference sequence). The CDR3, as DNA: TGTGCCAGCACCCTTGGAGCGGGAGGGGGGATAGCAGATACGCAGTATTTT. Amino acid sequence: CASTLGAGGGIADTQYF.

The chain joins TRBV9 to TRBJ2-3; no definite D call. With 2 bases removed from V and 9 bases from J, the gap between germline ends came to 16 bases. Germline CDR1 SGDLS, CDR2 YYNGEE. CDR3 size: 14 residues. The CDR3 nucleotides are TGTGCCAGCAGCGTGGATCTAGTAGAGGAAACGCAGTATTTT. Translated: CASSVDLVEETQYF.

This chain's CDR3 is CASSFLGSSKTGELFF. The CDR3 bases are TGTGCCAGCAGCTTTCTCGGGAGTAGTAAGACCGGGGAGCTGTTTTTT. V and J are TRBV5-4 and TRBJ2-2; perhaps TRBD2 as D (6 bases). CDR3 length: 16 residues. V dropped 2 bases and J dropped 5 bases, with 16 bases sitting between them. CDR1 is SGHNT and CDR2 is YYREEE in the germline V gene (reference sequence).

This chain joins TRBV7-8 and TRBJ1-4; the match to TRBD1 covers 9 bases. Germline lookup yields CDR1 SGHVS and CDR2 FQNEAQ. The CDR3 covers 14 residues. With V trimmed by 5 bases and J by 8 bases, 6 bases remained unmatched. As DNA, the CDR3 is TGTGCCAGCAGCGCCCGGGACAGGGCCGAAAAACTGTTTTTT. This gives the protein CASSARDRAEKLFF.

The chain couples TRBV5-1 to TRBJ2-2, with D tentatively TRBD1 (6 bases). Between the trimmed V and J ends, which lost 3 bases and 7 bases, there was a span of 13 bases. Germline assignment: CDR1 SGHRS and CDR2 YFSETQ. The CDR3 is 14 amino acids. CDR3 in DNA: TGCGCCAGCAGCTGGCCGACACAGGGCGGGGAGCTGTTTTTT. Translation: CASSWPTQGGELFF.

V gene TRBV10-3 combines with J gene TRBJ1-3; the match to TRBD1 covers 8 bases. The CDR3 covers 15 residues. The junction had 5 bases not matched to a gene; V was cut back by 7 bases and J by 0 bases. Germline CDR1 reads ENHRY; CDR2 reads SYGVKD. The CDR3 DNA reads TGTGCCATCAAGGCAGGGGGCAACTCTGGAAACACCATATATTTT. This encodes CAIKAGGNSGNTIYF.

This sequence joins TRBV19 and TRBJ2-3; a weak D match, TRBD1 (5 bases). The germline V gene encodes CDR1 LNHDA and CDR2 SQIVND (reference sequence). There are 14 residues in the CDR3. Trimming shortened V by 5 bases and J by 3 bases, and 12 bases separated the two germline ends. The CDR3 nucleotides are TGTGCCAGTAGTCTCTGGGCAGGGACAGATACGCAGTATTTT. It is translated as CASSLWAGTDTQYF.

The count of this clone is one. This chain joins TRBV6-6 and TRBJ1-4; D might be TRBD1 (6 bases). This CDR3 is built from 13 residues. The V gene's germline CDR1 is MNHNY and CDR2 SVGAGI (reference sequence). V lost 6 bases and J 3 bases, leaving 8 bases between the germline ends. CDR3 region: CASRGQSNEKLFF. CDR3 sequence (DNA): TGTGCCAGCAGAGGACAGTCTAATGAAAAACTGTTTTTT.

V usage is TRBV30 and J usage is TRBJ1-1; a weak D match, TRBD1 (6 bases). The V gene lost 1 base and the J gene lost 1 base, with 13 bases spanning the gap. In germline, CDR1 is GTSNPN, CDR2 SVGIG (reference sequence). The CDR3 has 15 amino acids. The CDR3 DNA is TGTGCCTGGAGTGCACTCGACAGGCGGAACACTGAAGCTTTCTTT. This gives the protein CAWSALDRRNTEAFF.

This clone has just a few counts. V and J are TRBV19 and TRBJ1-5; D gene uncertain. The CDR3 is made up of 16 amino acids. V was shortened by 10 bases and J by 0 bases, with 19 bases between the two germline ends. From germline, CDR1 is LNHDA and CDR2 SQIVND (reference sequence). The CDR3 DNA sequence: TGTGCCACCGCTCCCGGCAGACGATATAGCAATCAGCCCCAGCATTTT. Residues: CATAPGRRYSNQPQHF.

The chain combines TRBV7-2 with TRBJ2-3; weak D call: TRBD2 (6 bases). The germline gives CDR1 SGHTA, CDR2 FQGNSA. CDR3 length: 16 amino acids. V lost 3 bases and J lost 0, with 13 bases in between. The chain's CDR3 is CASSFGGWYSTDTQYF. In DNA form, the CDR3 reads TGTGCCAGCAGCTTCGGAGGGTGGTATAGCACAGATACGCAGTATTTT.

The chain recombines TRBV7-2 with TRBJ2-7, with TRBD2 identical over 10 bases. This CDR3 comprises 14 residues. Germline CDR1 and CDR2: SGHTA and FQGNSA. V was clipped by 3 bases and J by 3 bases; unmatched bases: 2. CDR3: CASSFGLAVYEQYF. CDR3 DNA sequence: TGTGCCAGCAGCTTCGGACTAGCGGTCTACGAGCAGTACTTC.

The V gene is TRBV13, the J gene TRBJ2-7; 10 bases match TRBD1. CDR3 size: 16 residues. CDR1 and CDR2 from the germline V gene are PRHDT and FYEKMQ (reference sequence). V dropped 0 bases and J dropped 2; count of bases not matched to a gene: 4. CDR3 nucleotides: TGTGCCAGCAGCTTAGGCACCGGGACAGGGGCCTACGAGCAGTACTTC. Its translation: CASSLGTGTGAYEQYF. Full variable domain (rest looked up from reference TRBV13 and TRBJ2-7): AAGVIQSPRHLIKEKRETATLKCYPIPRHDTVYWYQQGPGQDPQFLISFYEKMQSDKGSIPDRFSAQQFSDYHSELNMSSLELGDSALYFCASSLGTGTGAYEQYFGPGTRLTVT.

CDR3: CASSWGPGGNTEAFF. DNA for the CDR3: TGTGCCAGCAGTTGGGGGCCAGGGGGGAACACTGAAGCTTTCTTT. The chain employs TRBV6-6 and TRBJ1-1, with TRBD1 matching over 7 bases. The CDR3 contains 15 residues. V shed 4 bases, J shed 1 base, and the junction held 6 bases outside the gene matches. CDR1 MNHNY and CDR2 SVGAGI come from the germline V gene (reference sequence).

The chain employs TRBV11-2 and TRBJ2-7, with D maybe TRBD2 (6 bases). CDR3 length: 16 residues. Germline lookup yields CDR1 SGHAT and CDR2 FQNNGV. V was pared by 5 bases and J by 0 bases, with 17 bases between. The CDR3 DNA sequence: TGTGCCAGCAGCCGATGGGGAGGCAGGGACTCCTACGAGCAGTACTTC. Translated, it gives CASSRWGGRDSYEQYF.

The V and J genes are TRBV5-1 and TRBJ1-1; D is unresolved. CDR1 SGHRS and CDR2 YFSETQ come from the germline V gene. The CDR3 totals 13 residues. V dropped 0 bases and J dropped 8 bases, with 11 bases sitting between them. CDR3 DNA sequence: TGCGCCAGCAGCTTGGCGGGTCCGCGGGAAGCTTTCTTT. Translation: CASSLAGPREAFF.

The CDR3, as DNA: TGTGCCAGCAGCACGGGACAGTATAACACTGAAGCTTTCTTT. Translated: CASSTGQYNTEAFF. This sequence joins TRBV6-5 and TRBJ1-1, with TRBD1 matching 7 bases. In germline, CDR1 is MNHEY, CDR2 SVGAGI. V lost 6 bases, J lost 2 bases, and 6 bases stayed unmatched. The CDR3 contains 14 residues.

The gene calls are TRBV2 and TRBJ2-2, with TRBD2 matching over 15 bases. CDR1 SNHLY and CDR2 FYNNEI come from the germline V gene. Unmatched junction bases numbered 4, after V lost 4 bases and J lost 7 bases. CDR3 length: 16 residues. Written as DNA, the CDR3 is TGTGCCAGCAGTGCAATGGGACTAGCGGGAGGCGGGGAGCTGTTTTTT. Its translation: CASSAMGLAGGGELFF.

V and J are TRBV7-9 and TRBJ2-1, with TRBD2 matching over 7 bases. This CDR3 region has 15 residues. CDR1 is SEHNR and CDR2 is FQNEAQ in the germline V gene (reference sequence). Trimming removed 5 bases from V and 5 bases from J; junction bases left unmatched: 9. The CDR3, as DNA: TGTGCCAGCAGCCCCAGGGAGGCGGGGGACAATGAGCAGTTCTTC. It translates to CASSPREAGDNEQFF.

The chain recombines TRBV2 with TRBJ2-1; D assignment may be TRBD1 or TRBD2 (6 bases each). Trimming removed 6 bases from V and 5 bases from J, with 11 bases in between. The CDR3 consists of 13 residues. Germline loops: CDR1 SNHLY, CDR2 FYNNEI. This chain's CDR3 is CASRIGGNNEQFF. The CDR3 nucleotides are TGTGCCAGCAGGATAGGGGGGAACAATGAGCAGTTCTTC.

The J gene is TRBJ2-7, the V gene TRBV19; TRBD1 matches 11 bases. Per the germline V gene, CDR1 is LNHDA and CDR2 is SQIVND (reference sequence). Trimming at V came to 5 bases and at J to 5 bases, leaving 8 bases not matched to a gene. CDR3 length equals 15 residues. This CDR3 reads CASSLSRTGGNEQYF. CDR3 coding DNA: TGTGCCAGTAGTCTTTCTCGGACAGGGGGCAACGAGCAGTACTTC.

The V and J genes are TRBV4-1 and TRBJ2-2; 10 bases align to TRBD1. The CDR3 length is 16 residues. Germline trimming cut 3 bases from V and 3 bases from J; bases unmatched to any gene: 4. The V gene's germline CDR1 is MGHRA and CDR2 YSYEKL. The CDR3 sequence: CASSQVGQGDTGELFF. CDR3 DNA: TGCGCCAGCAGCCAGGTAGGACAGGGGGACACCGGGGAGCTGTTTTTT.

This chain links TRBV11-2 with TRBJ2-7; unclear D gene. CDR3 length: 13 residues. CDR1 is SGHAT and CDR2 is FQNNGV in the germline V gene. Trimming took off 6 bases at V and 3 bases at J, with 12 bases between the two ends. The CDR3 loop is CASRINPYYEQYF. The CDR3, as DNA: TGTGCCAGCAGGATTAACCCTTACTACGAGCAGTACTTC.

This clone was observed a handful of times. The chain links TRBV7-2 to TRBJ1-4, with 9 nucleotides matching TRBD1. The V and J ends lost 3 bases and 10 bases, in that order; junction bases with no gene match: 6. The CDR3 is made up of 14 amino acids. Per germline, CDR1 SGHTA and CDR2 FQGNSA. The CDR3: CASSFEGQGGKLFF. For the CDR3, the DNA is TGTGCCAGCAGCTTCGAGGGACAGGGTGGAAAACTGTTTTTT.

The chain uses TRBV28 and TRBJ1-1; D call uncertain. The germline V gene has CDR1 MDHEN and CDR2 SYDVKM. V lost 2 bases and J lost 0, with 7 bases in between. The CDR3 is made up of 14 amino acids. CDR3 loop: CASSLRQLNTEAFF. The CDR3 DNA is TGTGCCAGCAGTTTAAGACAACTGAACACTGAAGCTTTCTTT.

The chain has TRBV9 and TRBJ2-7; D may be TRBD2 (5 bases). The CDR3 length is 16 residues. V shed 3 bases and J shed 3 bases, with 19 bases lying between them. Germline values: CDR1 SGDLS, CDR2 YYNGEE. The CDR3 nucleotides read TGTGCCAGCAGCGGCTCGATTGAGGGTCAAAACTACGAGCAGTACTTC. Protein: CASSGSIEGQNYEQYF.

The V and J genes are TRBV6-6 and TRBJ2-7; possibly TRBD1 for D (5 bases). There are 14 residues in the CDR3. The germline gives CDR1 MNHNY, CDR2 SVGAGI (reference sequence). Trimming stripped 2 bases from V and 4 bases from J, with 12 bases between. The CDR3 DNA sequence: TGTGCCAGCAGTTACCTCGGCAGGGATTACGAGCAGTACTTC. As protein: CASSYLGRDYEQYF.

The chain couples TRBV11-2 to TRBJ2-1, with 10 bases matching TRBD2. After removal of 1 base from V and 7 bases from J, the junction contained 16 bases not matched to a gene. This CDR3 has 19 amino acids. Germline-derived CDR1 and CDR2 are SGHAT and FQNNGV. The CDR3 spells CASSLGIIRASGRRNEQFF. For the CDR3, the DNA is TGTGCCAGCAGCTTAGGAATCATCCGGGCTAGCGGGAGACGAAATGAGCAGTTCTTC.